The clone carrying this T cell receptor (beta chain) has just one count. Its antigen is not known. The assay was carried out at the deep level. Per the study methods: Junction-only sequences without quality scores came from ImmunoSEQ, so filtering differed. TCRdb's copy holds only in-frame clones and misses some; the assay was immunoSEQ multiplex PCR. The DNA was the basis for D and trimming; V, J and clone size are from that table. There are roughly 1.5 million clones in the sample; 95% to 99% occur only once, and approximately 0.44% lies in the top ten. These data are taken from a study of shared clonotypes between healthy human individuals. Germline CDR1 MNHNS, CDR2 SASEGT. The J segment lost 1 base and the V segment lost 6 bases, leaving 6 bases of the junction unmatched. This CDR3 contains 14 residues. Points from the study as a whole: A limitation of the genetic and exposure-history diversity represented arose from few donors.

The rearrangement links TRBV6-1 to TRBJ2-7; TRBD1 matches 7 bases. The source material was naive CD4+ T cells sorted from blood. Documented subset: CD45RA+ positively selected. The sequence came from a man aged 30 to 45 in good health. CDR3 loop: CASSHRGKSYEQYF. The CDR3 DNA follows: TGTGCCAGCAGCCACAGGGGAAAATCCTACGAGCAGTACTTC.